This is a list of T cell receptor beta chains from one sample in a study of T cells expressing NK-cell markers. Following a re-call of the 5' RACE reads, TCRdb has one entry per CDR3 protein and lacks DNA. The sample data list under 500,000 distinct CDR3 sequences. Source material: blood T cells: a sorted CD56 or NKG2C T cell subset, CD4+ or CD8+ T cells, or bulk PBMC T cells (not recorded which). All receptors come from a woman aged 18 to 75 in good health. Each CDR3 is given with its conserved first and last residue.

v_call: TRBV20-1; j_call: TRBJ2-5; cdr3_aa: CSARPLAGGDQETQYF
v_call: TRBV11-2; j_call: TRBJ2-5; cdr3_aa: CASSLGDSLAETQYF
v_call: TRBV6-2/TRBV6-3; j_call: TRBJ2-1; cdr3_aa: CASSAGGPYNEQFF
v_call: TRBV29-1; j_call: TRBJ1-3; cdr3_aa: CSVDSGNSGNTIYF
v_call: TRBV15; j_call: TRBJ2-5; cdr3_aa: CATSRDRQIQETQYF
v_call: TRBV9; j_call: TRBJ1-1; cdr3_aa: CASSVGGGPDTEAFF
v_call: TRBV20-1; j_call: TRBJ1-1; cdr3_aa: CSARGRPDPNTEAFF
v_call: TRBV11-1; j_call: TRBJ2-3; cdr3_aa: CASSPPPGQGFVRRDTQYF
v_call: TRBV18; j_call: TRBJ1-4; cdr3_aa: CASSRGTPTTNEKLFF
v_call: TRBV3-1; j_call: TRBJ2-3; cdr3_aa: CASSQDYHGLTDTQYF
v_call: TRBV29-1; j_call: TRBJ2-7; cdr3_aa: CSGSRGGPTSYEQYF
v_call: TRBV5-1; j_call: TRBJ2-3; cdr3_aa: CASSPRIRGSTDTQYF
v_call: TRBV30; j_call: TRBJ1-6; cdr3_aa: CAWKTESVFNSPLHF
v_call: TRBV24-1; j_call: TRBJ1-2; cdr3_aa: CATSDTTGDYGYTF
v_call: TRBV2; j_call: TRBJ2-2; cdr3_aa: CASSALAGGENTGELFF
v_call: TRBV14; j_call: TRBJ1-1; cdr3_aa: CASSQVQTYTEAFF
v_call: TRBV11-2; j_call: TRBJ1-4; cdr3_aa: CASSFAGPTEKLFF
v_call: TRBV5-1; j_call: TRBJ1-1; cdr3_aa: CASRLQGARNTEAFF
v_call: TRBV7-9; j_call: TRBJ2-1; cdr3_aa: CASSSTMTSGRLNEQFF
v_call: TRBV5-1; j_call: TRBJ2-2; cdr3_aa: CASSLADRATGELFF
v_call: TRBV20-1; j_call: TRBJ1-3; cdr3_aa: CSAREALGSGNTIYF
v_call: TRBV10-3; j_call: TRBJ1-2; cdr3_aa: CAISESTVLYGYTF
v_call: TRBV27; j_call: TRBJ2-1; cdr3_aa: CASSALAGGRDEQFF
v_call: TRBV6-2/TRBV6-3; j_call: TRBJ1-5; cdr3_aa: CASSIIPAGGSNQPQHF
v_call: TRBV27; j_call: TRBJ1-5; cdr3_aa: CASSLMWHQSNQPQHF
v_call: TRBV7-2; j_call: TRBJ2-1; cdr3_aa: CASSLAGVGYNEQFF
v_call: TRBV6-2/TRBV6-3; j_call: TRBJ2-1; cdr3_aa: CASSPLKISYNEQFF
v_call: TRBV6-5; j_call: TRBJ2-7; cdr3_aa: CASSYSKVGYEQCF
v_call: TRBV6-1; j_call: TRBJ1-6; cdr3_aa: CASRPPTGRSAYNSPLHF
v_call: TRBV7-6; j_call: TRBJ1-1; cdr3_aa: CASGMGTEAFF
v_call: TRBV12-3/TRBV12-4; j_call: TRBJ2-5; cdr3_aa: CASSLSTAVETQYF
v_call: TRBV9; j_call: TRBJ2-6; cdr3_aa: CASSVEMRGSGANVLTF
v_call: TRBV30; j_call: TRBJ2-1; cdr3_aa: CAWKIRYNEQFF
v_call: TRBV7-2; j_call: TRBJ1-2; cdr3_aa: CASSLYRDTYGYTF
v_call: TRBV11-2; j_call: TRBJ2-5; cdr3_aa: CASSAQLAGGFVSETQYF
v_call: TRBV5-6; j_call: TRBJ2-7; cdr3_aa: CASSLTIGGSGDEQYF
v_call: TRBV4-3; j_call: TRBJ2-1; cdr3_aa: CASSQEHRETEFF
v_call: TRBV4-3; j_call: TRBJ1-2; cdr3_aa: CASSLDRQTNYGYTF
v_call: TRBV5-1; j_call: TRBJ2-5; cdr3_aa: CASSSGTSGETQYF
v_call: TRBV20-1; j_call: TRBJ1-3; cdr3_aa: CSASHRASGNTIYF
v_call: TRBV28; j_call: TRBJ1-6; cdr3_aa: CASSPGHPGFNSPLHF
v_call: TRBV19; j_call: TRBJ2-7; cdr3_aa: CASSTPICYEQYF